The 5 T cell receptor beta chains below were found in one sample sequenced in a study of T cells in women clearing cervical HPV infection. Produced via immunoSEQ multiplex PCR; TCRdb's table is partial and in-frame only. The sample is made up of roughly 30,000 clones, and the top ten hold roughly 17% of it. Sample: blood buffy coat. These receptors were taken from a woman between 18 and 70 years old with a cervical HPV16 infection that either progressed to CIN3+ or cleared (not recorded which).

As to this clone: Coverage ceases 3 residues before the CDR3 finishes, and the germline J gene fills in the end. The chain is built from TRBV7-9 and TRBJ1-1; D possibly corresponds to TRBD1 (6 bases). This CDR3 has 15 residues. Trimming took 4 bases from V and 4 from J, leaving 16 bases between them. Germline CDR1 and CDR2: SEHNR and FQNEAQ (reference sequence). CDR3 DNA (partial): TGTGCCAGCAGCTGGTACAGGGCAGGTTTCACTGAA. It yields the protein CASSWYRAGFTE. The entire CDR3 is CASSWYRAGFTEAFF.

The CDR3 spells CASRINEQSSYEQYF. The CDR3 DNA, read in part, is TGTGCCAGCAGGATCAACGAGCAAAGCTCCTACGAG. The chain couples TRBV5-6 to TRBJ2-7; the D is unclear. Read sequence stops 3 residues before the CDR3 end, and the germline J gene provides the missing end. Per the germline V gene, CDR1 is SGHDT and CDR2 is YYEEEE. Trimming cost V 5 bases and J 0 bases, with 15 bases left between them. CDR3 length: 15 amino acids.

Comment on this clone: Sequencing ends 3 residues short of the CDR3 end; the germline J gene provides the rest. The chain couples TRBV20-1 to TRBJ1-2; 7 positions match TRBD1. V was clipped by 6 bases and J by 5 bases; unmatched bases: 12. CDR3 length: 14 residues. The germline CDR1 and CDR2 sequences are DFQATT and SNEGSKA (reference sequence). The CDR3 region is CSANRPGTVYGYTF. The CDR3 bases that were read are TGCAGTGCGAATCGGCCCGGGACAGTTTATGGC.

This clone registers medium-sized (0.01 to 0.1%) by frequency. Coverage ceases 3 residues before the CDR3 finishes, and the germline J gene fills in the end. The same CDR3 can be traced to other DNA sequences in this sample. The chain links TRBV6-2 or TRBV6-3 to TRBJ2-5; TRBD2 agrees at 7 bases. CDR1 and CDR2 from the germline V gene are MNHEY and SVGEGT. CDR3 length equals 14 residues. After removal of 1 base from V and 2 bases from J, the junction contained 1 base not matched to a gene. CDR3 protein: CASSYLGGQETQYF. CDR3 DNA (partial): TGTGCCAGCAGTTACTTGGGGGGGCAAGAGACC.

A remark on this clone: The sequence runs out 3 residues before the end of the CDR3; the remainder is reconstructed from the germline J gene. V and J are TRBV7-9 and TRBJ2-4, with D unclear. Trimming removed 5 bases at V and 8 bases at J, with 19 bases between. CDR3 size: 15 residues. Germline V lookup: CDR1 SEHNR, CDR2 FQNEAQ (reference sequence). CDR3 loop: CASSPNPTWAHIQYF. CDR3 DNA, as far as it was read: TGTGCCAGCAGCCCCAACCCAACTTGGGCCCACATT. Full variable domain (outside the CDR3, taken from reference TRBV7-9 and TRBJ2-4): DTGVSQNPRHKITKRGQNVTFRCDPISEHNRLYWYRQTLGQGPEFLTYFQNEAQLEKSRLLSDRFSAERPKGSFSTLEIQRTEQGDSAMYLCASSPNPTWAHIQYFGAGTRLSVL.